This T cell receptor (beta chain) was sequenced in a study of blood T cell repertoires in COVID-19. Only one count was recorded for this clone. The assay was immunoSEQ multiplex PCR, and TCRdb's table has in-frame clones only and misses some. The data show 85,000 or so clones, with roughly 95% seen just once and approximately 4.3% held by the top ten. Material: peripheral blood. This TCR came from a human donor with active COVID-19. The donor label of this sample is uncertain.

The CDR3, as DNA: TGTGCTAGTGGTTTGGCCTCCGGGACAGGGGGTGAAAAACTGTTTTTT. Translating it yields CASGLASGTGGEKLFF. The chain joins TRBV12-5 to TRBJ1-4, with TRBD1 identical over 11 bases. CDR1 LGHNT and CDR2 FRNRAP come from the germline V gene. The V gene end was trimmed by 1 base and the J gene end by 7 bases; junction bases not matched to a gene: 5. There are 16 residues in the CDR3.